These 8 T cell receptor beta chains share one sample of origin, sequenced in a study of neurological immune-mediated disorders. MiXCR, applied by TCRdb to the 5' RACE reads, yields one record per CDR3 protein. The table shows about 120,000 distinct CDR3 sequences, with roughly 3.4% occurring only once. The material sequenced was PBMCs. The receptor source for this set is a woman aged 25 to 39 with multiple sclerosis.

This clonotype occurred a few times. The gene calls are TRBV7-8 and TRBJ1-4, with 8 positions matching TRBD1. V trimming: 2 bases; J trimming: 6 bases; junction bases outside the gene matches: 8. This CDR3 has 16 amino acids. Germline V gene data show CDR1 as SGHVS and CDR2 as FQNEAQ. CDR3 DNA sequence: TGTGCCAGCAGCTTACGGACAGGGAGGAGCGATGAAAAACTGTTTTTT. Protein: CASSLRTGRSDEKLFF.

The table lists this clonotype with many counts. The chain employs TRBV5-1 and TRBJ2-4, with 9 bases lining up with TRBD2. J was trimmed by 8 bases and V by 0 bases; bases with no gene match: 6. This CDR3 is 15 amino acids long. In germline, CDR1 is SGHRS, CDR2 YFSETQ. The CDR3 is CASSLASGGRDIQYF. As DNA, the CDR3 is TGCGCCAGCAGCTTGGCCTCCGGCGGGAGGGACATTCAGTACTTC.

The table lists this clonotype with many counts. The chain uses TRBV14 and TRBJ2-7, with no clear D. CDR3 length: 12 amino acids. Germline-derived CDR1 and CDR2 are SGHDN and FVKESK. V was clipped by 1 base and J by 6 bases, with 7 bases between them. Here the CDR3 reads CASSQGQREQYF. In DNA form, the CDR3 reads TGTGCCAGCAGCCAAGGTCAACGCGAGCAGTACTTC.

Ten or more counts support this clonotype. The chain combines TRBV29-1 with TRBJ1-5; D call uncertain. V lost 6 bases, J lost 4 bases, and 10 bases lay in between. Per the germline V gene, CDR1 is SQVTM and CDR2 is ANQGSEA. The CDR3 runs to 12 residues. The CDR3 protein is CSVVDGNQPQHF. Here the CDR3 DNA reads TGCAGCGTAGTGGACGGGAATCAGCCCCAGCATTTT.

In its sample, this clonotype was seen a few times. The V and J genes are TRBV20-1 and TRBJ1-1; D is unresolved. Per germline, CDR1 DFQATT and CDR2 SNEGSKA (reference sequence). The CDR3 spans 14 residues. Trimming pared 3 bases from V and 11 bases from J, leaving 22 bases between. CDR3 protein: CSASGRVLGVGAFF. Here the CDR3 DNA reads TGCAGTGCTAGTGGGCGCGTCCTGGGCGTTGGTGCTTTCTTT.

At least ten counts were recorded for this clonotype. The rearrangement uses TRBV20-1 and TRBJ1-1, with 8 bases aligning to TRBD1. This CDR3 spans 14 amino acids. V gave up 2 bases and J gave up 5 bases; unmatched junction bases: 7. Germline V gene lookup returns CDR1 DFQATT and CDR2 SNEGSKA (reference sequence). The CDR3 nucleotides are TGCAGTGCTAGAAAACATACAGGGGGAACTGAAGCTTTCTTT. Its translation: CSARKHTGGTEAFF.

Many counts were recorded for this clonotype. J is TRBJ2-7 and V is TRBV5-1, with D perhaps matching TRBD1 or TRBD2 (5 bases each). Germline lookup yields CDR1 SGHRS and CDR2 YFSETQ. The CDR3 has 15 residues. Trimming stripped 0 bases from V and 0 bases from J, with 10 bases between. The CDR3, as DNA: TGCGCCAGCAGCTTGGCGGGACGGAACTCCTACGAGCAGTACTTC. Translation gives CASSLAGRNSYEQYF.

This clonotype was recorded at least ten times. This chain uses TRBV5-1 with TRBJ2-3; D is ambiguous. Trimming removed 5 bases from V and 1 base from J, with 8 bases in between. CDR1 and CDR2 from the germline V gene are SGHRS and YFSETQ. CDR3 length equals 13 residues. The CDR3 loop is CASRVDRTDTQYF. CDR3 coding DNA: TGCGCCAGCAGAGTCGACCGCACAGATACGCAGTATTTT.